These 13 T cell receptor beta chains were all obtained from the same sample, sequenced in a study of cytomegalovirus exposure and HLA in healthy donors. The PCR ran on 60 Vbeta and 13 Jbeta primers. Here immunoSEQ multiplex PCR was the method, and the copy in TCRdb shows in-frame clones only, minus some. The sample lists approximately 290,000 clones, 80% seen once, with about 0.29% in the top ten. The source material was PBMCs. The receptors shown here come from a girl aged 2 to 9 in good health and CMV-seronegative.

This clone was detected only once. The rearrangement links TRBV30 to TRBJ1-1; the match to TRBD1 covers 7 bases. Losses at the gene ends were 8 bases for V and 7 bases for J; bases not matched to a gene: 4. The CDR3 contains 10 residues. Germline V gives CDR1 GTSNPN, CDR2 SVGIG (reference sequence). This CDR3 is CAGDRVEAFF. For the CDR3, the DNA is TGTGCCGGAGACAGGGTTGAAGCTTTCTTT.

The chain carries TRBV7-2 and TRBJ1-3; D not certain. V was cut by 1 base and J by 0 bases, with 10 bases left in between. This CDR3 spans 16 amino acids. Germline CDR1 SGHTA, CDR2 FQGNSA. The CDR3 coding sequence is TGTGCCAGCAGCTTAGTCGTCTCGAGCTCTGGAAACACCATATATTTT. Its protein product is CASSLVVSSSGNTIYF.

The V gene is TRBV10-3, the J gene TRBJ2-3; 15 bases line up with TRBD2. Germline V lookup: CDR1 ENHRY, CDR2 SYGVKD. Trimming took 2 bases from V and 2 from J; bases not matched to a gene: 8. This CDR3 comprises 19 residues. The CDR3 DNA follows: TGTGCCATCAGTGAGGGCCGGACTAGCGGGAGGGCCCCCACAGATACGCAGTATTTT. It codes for CAISEGRTSGRAPTDTQYF.

The chain uses TRBV7-9 and TRBJ2-3, with 8 nucleotides matching TRBD1. Germline lookup yields CDR1 SEHNR and CDR2 FQNEAQ (reference sequence). The CDR3 totals 14 residues. V lost 3 bases, J lost 4 bases, and 3 bases stayed unmatched. The CDR3, as DNA: TGTGCCAGCAGCTTCGGACAGGGAGCAGATACGCAGTATTTT. Translated: CASSFGQGADTQYF.

The table lists this clone with a few counts. The chain has TRBV4-2 and TRBJ2-1; the match to TRBD1 covers 7 bases. The length of the CDR3 is 15 residues. Germline values: CDR1 LGHNA, CDR2 YNFKEQ. The V gene end was trimmed by 0 bases and the J gene end by 5 bases; junction bases not matched to a gene: 4. CDR3 sequence reads: CASSQEGQSDNEQFF. CDR3 DNA sequence: TGTGCCAGCAGCCAAGAGGGACAGTCTGACAATGAGCAGTTCTTC.

The gene calls are TRBV21-1 and TRBJ2-2; TRBD1 is taken as the D call from the table, unchecked against the DNA. TRBV21-1 is labeled a pseudogene. The CDR3 runs to 18 residues. CDR3 nucleotide sequence: TGTGCCAGCAGCAAAAATGACAGGGGCGATTTAAGCACCGGGGAGCTGTTTTTT. Its protein is CASSKNDRGDLSTGELFF.

The genes are TRBV2 and TRBJ1-1, with 7 bases identical to TRBD1. CDR3 length: 15 amino acids. Germline V gene data show CDR1 as SNHLY and CDR2 as FYNNEI. V lost 3 bases, J lost 1 base, and 5 bases stayed unmatched. The CDR3 is CASSDLQGTNTEAFF. The CDR3 nucleotides are TGTGCCAGCAGTGACCTACAGGGGACGAACACTGAAGCTTTCTTT.

The V call is TRBV19, the J call TRBJ1-1, with 8 bases identical to TRBD1. The germline gives CDR1 LNHDA, CDR2 SQIVND (reference sequence). This CDR3 is 14 amino acids long. The junction had 11 bases not matched to a gene; V was cut back by 10 bases and J by 4 bases. The CDR3 is CATRDRRFGTEAFF. CDR3 DNA: TGTGCCACTCGGGACAGGAGGTTCGGCACTGAAGCTTTCTTT.

The chain couples TRBV10-3 to TRBJ2-1, with 10 bases matching TRBD1. V gave up 2 bases and J gave up 8 bases; unmatched junction bases: 9. Germline V CDR1 and CDR2: ENHRY, SYGVKD. The CDR3 is 16 residues long. In DNA, the CDR3 is TGTGCCATCAGTGAGCCTGATTCAGGGACAGGGGATGAGCAGTTCTTC. It translates to CAISEPDSGTGDEQFF.

This clone turned up a few times. The chain combines TRBV28 with TRBJ1-5, with 9 bases that match TRBD1. V lost 6 bases to trimming and J lost 2 bases; unmatched junction nucleotides: 5. This CDR3 is built from 15 residues. CDR1 MDHEN and CDR2 SYDVKM come from the germline V gene. The chain's CDR3 is CASSLGQGGNQPQHF. CDR3 in DNA: TGTGCCAGCAGCCTGGGACAGGGAGGCAATCAGCCCCAGCATTTT.

This clone has only one observation. The chain has TRBV30 and TRBJ1-4; D uncertain. The V gene's germline CDR1 is GTSNPN and CDR2 SVGIG (reference sequence). V lost 7 bases, J lost 13 bases, and 16 bases lay in between. CDR3 size: 11 residues. The CDR3 coding sequence is TGTGCCTTCGGGGATGCGATGAGACTGTTTTTT. It codes for CAFGDAMRLFF.

The chain uses TRBV11-2 and TRBJ1-1; D is unclear. The CDR3 loop spans 15 amino acids. Deletions cut 1 base from V and 4 bases from J, with 13 bases between. CDR1 SGHAT and CDR2 FQNNGV come from the germline V gene. The CDR3 loop is CASSLGAGLATEAFF. CDR3 coding DNA: TGTGCCAGCAGCTTAGGTGCCGGTCTCGCCACTGAAGCTTTCTTT.

This clone was detected only once. The gene calls are TRBV9 and TRBJ2-1; D is unclear. Trimming shortened V by 2 bases and J by 6 bases, and 9 bases separated the two germline ends. Germline V lookup: CDR1 SGDLS, CDR2 YYNGEE. The CDR3 runs to 13 residues. As DNA, the CDR3 is TGTGCCAGCAGCGTCACCGGCGGCAATGAGCAGTTCTTC. Translating gives CASSVTGGNEQFF.